This TCR beta chain was identified in a study of Tregs in tolerant kidney transplant recipients. The junction had 7 bases not matched to a gene; V was cut back by 4 bases and J by 7 bases. Germline V gene lookup returns CDR1 LGHNA and CDR2 YSLEER. The CDR3 runs 15 residues. Findings and caveats of the study: Tregs expanded with activated donor B cells seemed most donor-specific. Validation in larger populations is needed because few patients were studied. This study did not directly address biological reproducibility.

Unstimulated regulatory T cells (CD4+CD25+CD127-), CD4+CD25- non-regulatory cells, CD4 and CD8 cells were FACS-sorted from thawed PBMCs. Clones were read by immunoSEQ multiplex PCR, and TCRdb kept only the in-frame ones, dropping some. The sample holds some 69,000 clones, 80% to 85% seen once. Details on this clone: The antigen remains unidentified.

The clonotype was recovered from a human donor in good health. The V call is TRBV4-3, the J call TRBJ2-1, with TRBD1 matching 10 bases. The sample comprised CD4+ T cells from blood. The CDR3 sequence is CASSLRDRGNNEQFF. CDR3 DNA sequence: TGCGCCAGCAGCCTCAGGGACAGGGGAAATAATGAGCAGTTCTTC.